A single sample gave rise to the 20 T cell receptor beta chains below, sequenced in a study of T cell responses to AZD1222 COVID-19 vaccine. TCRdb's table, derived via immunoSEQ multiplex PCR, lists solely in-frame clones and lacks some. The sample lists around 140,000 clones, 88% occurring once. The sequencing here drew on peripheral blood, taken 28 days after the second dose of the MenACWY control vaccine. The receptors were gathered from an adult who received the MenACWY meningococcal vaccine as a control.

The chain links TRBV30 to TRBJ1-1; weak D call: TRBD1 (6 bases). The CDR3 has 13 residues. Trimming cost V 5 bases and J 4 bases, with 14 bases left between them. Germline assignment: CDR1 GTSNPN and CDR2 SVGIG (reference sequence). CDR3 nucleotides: TGTGCCTGGCCAAGACAGGAGGGCACTGAAGCTTTCTTT. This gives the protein CAWPRQEGTEAFF.

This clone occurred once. CDR3 nucleotide sequence: TGTGCCAGCCGACGGTCAACTAATGAAAAACTGTTTTTT. Protein product: CASRRSTNEKLFF. The rearrangement links TRBV28 to TRBJ1-4; D remains unclear. V was cut by 8 bases and J by 0 bases, with 7 bases left in between. The germline V gene has CDR1 MDHEN and CDR2 SYDVKM. The CDR3 is made up of 13 amino acids.

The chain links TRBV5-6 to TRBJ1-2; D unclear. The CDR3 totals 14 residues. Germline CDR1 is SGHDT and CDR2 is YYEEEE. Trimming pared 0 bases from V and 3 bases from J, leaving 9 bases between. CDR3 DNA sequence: TGTGCCAGCAGCTTGGTTTGGCAGCACTATGGCTACACCTTC. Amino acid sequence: CASSLVWQHYGYTF.

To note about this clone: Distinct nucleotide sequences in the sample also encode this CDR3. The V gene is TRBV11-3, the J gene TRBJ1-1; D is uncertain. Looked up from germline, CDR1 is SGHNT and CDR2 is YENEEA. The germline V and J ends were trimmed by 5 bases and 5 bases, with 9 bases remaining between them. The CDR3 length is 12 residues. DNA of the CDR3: TGTGCCAGCAGCCGTAGAGGGACTGAAGCTTTCTTT. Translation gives CASSRRGTEAFF.

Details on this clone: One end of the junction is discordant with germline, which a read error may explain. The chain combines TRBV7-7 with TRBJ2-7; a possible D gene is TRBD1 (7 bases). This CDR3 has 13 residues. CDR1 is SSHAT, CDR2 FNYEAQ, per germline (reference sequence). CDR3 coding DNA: TGTGCTAGCAGCTTAGCAGGGGGGAACGAGCAGTACTTC. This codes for CASSLAGGNEQYF. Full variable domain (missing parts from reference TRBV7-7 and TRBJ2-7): GAGVSQSPRYKVTKRGQDVTLRCDPISSHATLYWYQQALGQGPEFLTYFNYEAQPDKSGLPSDRFSAERPEGSISTLTIQRTEQRDSAMYRCASSLAGGNEQYFGPGTRLTVT.

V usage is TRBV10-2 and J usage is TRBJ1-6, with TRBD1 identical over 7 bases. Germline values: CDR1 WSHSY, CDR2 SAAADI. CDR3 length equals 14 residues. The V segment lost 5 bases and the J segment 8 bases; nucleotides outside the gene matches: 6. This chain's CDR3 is CASSSTGVYSPLHF. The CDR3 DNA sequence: TGCGCCAGCAGTTCTACAGGGGTTTATTCACCCCTCCACTTT.

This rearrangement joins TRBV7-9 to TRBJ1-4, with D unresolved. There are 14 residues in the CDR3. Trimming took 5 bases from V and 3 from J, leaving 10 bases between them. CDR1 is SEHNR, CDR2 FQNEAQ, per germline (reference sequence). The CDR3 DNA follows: TGTGCCAGCAGCCCCGGGGTAGCTAATGAAAAACTGTTTTTT. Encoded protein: CASSPGVANEKLFF.

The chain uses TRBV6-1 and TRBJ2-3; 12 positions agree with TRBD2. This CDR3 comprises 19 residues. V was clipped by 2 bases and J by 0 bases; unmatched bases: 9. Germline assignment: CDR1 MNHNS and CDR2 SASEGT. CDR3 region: CASSELRGGLAGSTDTQYF. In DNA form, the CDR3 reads TGTGCCAGCAGTGAATTGCGGGGGGGACTAGCGGGTAGCACAGATACGCAGTATTTT.

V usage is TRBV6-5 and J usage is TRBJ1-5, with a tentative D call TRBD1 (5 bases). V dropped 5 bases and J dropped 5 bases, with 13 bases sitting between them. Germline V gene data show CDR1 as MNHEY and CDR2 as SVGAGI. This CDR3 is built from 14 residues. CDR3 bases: TGTGCCAGCAGTACCAGTGGAGGGGATCAGCCCCAGCATTTT. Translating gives CASSTSGGDQPQHF.

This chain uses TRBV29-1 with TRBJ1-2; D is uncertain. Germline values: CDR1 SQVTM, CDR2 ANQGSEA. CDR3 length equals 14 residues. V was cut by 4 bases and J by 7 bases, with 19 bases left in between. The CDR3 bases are TGCAGCGTTGCGCTACGGACGGACCTGAGTGGCTACACCTTC. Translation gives CSVALRTDLSGYTF.

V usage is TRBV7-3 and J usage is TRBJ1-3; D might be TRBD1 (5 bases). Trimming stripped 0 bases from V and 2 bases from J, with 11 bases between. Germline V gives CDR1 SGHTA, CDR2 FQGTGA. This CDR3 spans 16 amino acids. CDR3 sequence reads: CASSLTAGFTGNTIYF. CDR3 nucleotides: TGTGCCAGCAGCTTAACTGCAGGGTTCACTGGAAACACCATATATTTT.

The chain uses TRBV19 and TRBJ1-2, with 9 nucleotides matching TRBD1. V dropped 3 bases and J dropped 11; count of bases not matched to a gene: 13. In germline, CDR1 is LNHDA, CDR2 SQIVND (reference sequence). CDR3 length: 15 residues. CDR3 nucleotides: TGTGCCAGTAGTATGCGGGACAGGGAGAATTTAGGATACACCTTC. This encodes CASSMRDRENLGYTF.

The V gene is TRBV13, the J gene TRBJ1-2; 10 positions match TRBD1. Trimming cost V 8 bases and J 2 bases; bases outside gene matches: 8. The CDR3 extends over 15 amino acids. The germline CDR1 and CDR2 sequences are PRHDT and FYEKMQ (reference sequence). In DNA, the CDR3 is TGTGCCAGCGTCACCCCGGGACAGGGGAACTATGGCTACACCTTC. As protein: CASVTPGQGNYGYTF.

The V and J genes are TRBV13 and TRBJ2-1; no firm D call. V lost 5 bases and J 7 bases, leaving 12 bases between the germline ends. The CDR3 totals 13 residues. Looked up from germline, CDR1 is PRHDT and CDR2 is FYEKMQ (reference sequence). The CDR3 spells CASSPLSSNEQFF. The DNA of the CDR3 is TGTGCCAGCAGCCCCCTCAGCTCGAATGAGCAGTTCTTC.

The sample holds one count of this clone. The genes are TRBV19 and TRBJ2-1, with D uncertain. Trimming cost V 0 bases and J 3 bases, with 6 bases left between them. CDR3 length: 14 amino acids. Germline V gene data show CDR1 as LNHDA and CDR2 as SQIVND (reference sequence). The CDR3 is CASSIDTVYNEQFF. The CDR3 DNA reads TGTGCCAGTAGTATAGATACGGTCTACAATGAGCAGTTCTTC.

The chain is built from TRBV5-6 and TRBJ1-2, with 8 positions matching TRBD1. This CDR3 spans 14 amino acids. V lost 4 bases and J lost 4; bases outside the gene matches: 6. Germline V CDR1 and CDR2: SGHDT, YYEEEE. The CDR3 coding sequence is TGTGCCAGCAGCCCTGATACAGGGGGCTATGGCTACACCTTC. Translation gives CASSPDTGGYGYTF. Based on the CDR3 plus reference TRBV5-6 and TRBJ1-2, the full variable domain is DAGVTQSPTHLIKTRGQQVTLRCSPKSGHDTVSWYQQALGQGPQFIFQYYEEEERQRGNFPDRFSGHQFPNYSSELNVNALLLGDSALYLCASSPDTGGYGYTFGSGTRLTVV.

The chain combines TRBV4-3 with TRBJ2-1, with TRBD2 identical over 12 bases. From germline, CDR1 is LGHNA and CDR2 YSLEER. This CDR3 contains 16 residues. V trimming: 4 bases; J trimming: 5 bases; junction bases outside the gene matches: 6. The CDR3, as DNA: TGCGCCAGCAGCCCCCGACTAGCGGGAGTACACAATGAGCAGTTCTTC. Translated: CASSPRLAGVHNEQFF.

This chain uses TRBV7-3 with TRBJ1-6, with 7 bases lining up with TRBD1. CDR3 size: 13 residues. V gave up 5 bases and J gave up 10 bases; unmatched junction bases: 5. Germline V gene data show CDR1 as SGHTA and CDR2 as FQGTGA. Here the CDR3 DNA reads TGTGCCAGCAGCACCCGGGACAGCTCACCCCTCCACTTT. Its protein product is CASSTRDSSPLHF.

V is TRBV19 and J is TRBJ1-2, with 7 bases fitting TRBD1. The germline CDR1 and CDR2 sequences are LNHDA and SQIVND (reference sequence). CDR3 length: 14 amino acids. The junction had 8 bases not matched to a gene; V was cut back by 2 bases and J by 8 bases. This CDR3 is CASSIRKGAGGYTF. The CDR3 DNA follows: TGTGCCAGTAGTATAAGAAAGGGGGCAGGCGGCTACACCTTC.

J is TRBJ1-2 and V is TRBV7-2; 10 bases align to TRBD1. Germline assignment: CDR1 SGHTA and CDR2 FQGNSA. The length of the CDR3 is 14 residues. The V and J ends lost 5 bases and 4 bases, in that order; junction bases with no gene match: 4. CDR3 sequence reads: CASSGGQGGYGYTF. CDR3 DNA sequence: TGTGCCAGCAGCGGCGGACAGGGGGGCTATGGCTACACCTTC.